This T cell receptor beta chain originates from a study of identical twins. TCRdb passed the 5' RACE reads through MiXCR, listing each CDR3 protein once. The data show some 760,000 distinct CDR3 sequences, over 15% seen once. Germline CDR1 reads MNHEY; CDR2 reads SVGEGT. V was pared by 6 bases and J by 0 bases, with 3 bases of the junction left unmatched. The CDR3 extends over 14 amino acids. This clonotype was found many times. Its antigen is still unknown. Whole-study results and caveats: The abundant beta clonotypes from cord blood had fewer insertions, and memory repertoires had none of this. When twins shared out-of-frame alpha sequences, those sequences had excess low generation probability.

These data are also associated with another study on T cells expressing NK-cell markers. This second study says: Of the CD8+ T cells in over five donors, roughly 1.0-7.0% belonged to dominant NKG2C+ clonotypes.

Specimen: PBMCs. This chain joins TRBV6-2 or TRBV6-3 and TRBJ2-3, with 7 bases that match TRBD2. The clonotype was recovered from a woman in her late teens or twenties in good health. In DNA form, the CDR3 reads TGTGCCAGCAGAAGTAGCGGGAGCACAGATACGCAGTATTTT. This codes for CASRSSGSTDTQYF.